A single sample is the source of the 26 T cell receptor beta chains below, sequenced in a study of cytomegalovirus exposure and HLA in healthy donors. The PCR made use of 60 Vbeta and 13 Jbeta primers. Some clones are missing from TCRdb's copy, which holds only in-frame ones; the method was immunoSEQ multiplex PCR. Of over 200,000 clones in the sample, 77% were seen once. What was sequenced was PBMCs. The source of these receptors is an older woman in good health and CMV-seropositive.

This chain uses TRBV7-6 with TRBJ2-7, with a weak D call TRBD2 (6 bases). CDR3 length: 13 amino acids. V lost 5 bases, J lost 6 bases, and 14 bases lay in between. Looked up from germline, CDR1 is SGHVS and CDR2 is FNYEAQ. DNA of the CDR3: TGTGCCAGCAGCGGAGTAGTGGGAGGCGAGCAGTACTTC. Translating gives CASSGVVGGEQYF.

This chain uses TRBV25-1 with TRBJ2-3; 9 nucleotides align to TRBD2. V was pared by 8 bases and J by 8 bases, with 8 bases of the junction left unmatched. This CDR3 has 13 amino acids. Germline V gene lookup returns CDR1 MGHDK and CDR2 SYGVNS. The CDR3 region has the DNA TGTGCCAGCGTATCCGCGGGAGGGCCTACGCAGTATTTT. Its translation is CASVSAGGPTQYF.

The table lists this clone with a few counts. The rearrangement uses TRBV15 and TRBJ2-6, with no clear D. In germline, CDR1 is LNHNV, CDR2 YYDKDF (reference sequence). V shed 1 base and J shed 1 base, with 5 bases lying between them. This CDR3 region has 15 residues. The CDR3 region has the DNA TGTGCCACCAGCAGAGGAGGATCTGGGGCCAACGTCCTGACTTTC. Amino acid sequence: CATSRGGSGANVLTF.

The chain combines TRBV28 with TRBJ2-5; D is perhaps TRBD1 (5 bases). With 3 bases removed from V and 4 bases from J, the gap between germline ends came to 15 bases. Per the germline V gene, CDR1 is MDHEN and CDR2 is SYDVKM. This CDR3 region has 15 residues. The CDR3 sequence: CASSFKAGQGETQYF. DNA for the CDR3: TGTGCCAGCAGTTTTAAGGCAGGTCAGGGAGAGACCCAGTACTTC.

The chain employs TRBV7-8 and TRBJ1-2; tentative D call: TRBD1 (6 bases). From germline, CDR1 is SGHVS and CDR2 FQNEAQ. This CDR3 comprises 13 residues. V lost 3 bases and J lost 1, with 6 bases in between. CDR3 in DNA: TGTGCCAGCAGCTTGGACAGTAACTATGGCTACACCTTC. Encoded protein: CASSLDSNYGYTF.

This clone was counted once. This chain joins TRBV7-7 and TRBJ2-7; no reliable D call. Germline V gives CDR1 SSHAT, CDR2 FNYEAQ (reference sequence). V lost 0 bases and J 4 bases, leaving 7 bases between the germline ends. This CDR3 region has 13 residues. Here the CDR3 reads CASSLATNYEQYF. CDR3 in DNA: TGTGCCAGCAGCTTAGCGACAAATTACGAGCAGTACTTC.

In this sample, this clone turned up a few times. V usage is TRBV28 and J usage is TRBJ1-1; D call uncertain. This CDR3 spans 11 amino acids. In germline, CDR1 is MDHEN, CDR2 SYDVKM. Trimming removed 7 bases at V and 5 bases at J, with 8 bases between. CDR3 bases: TGTGCCAGCAAACAACTAACTGAAGCTTTCTTT. Translation: CASKQLTEAFF.

J is TRBJ2-1 and V is TRBV2, with 10 bases matching TRBD2. Unmatched junction bases numbered 14, after V lost 11 bases and J lost 1 base. Germline V lookup: CDR1 SNHLY, CDR2 FYNNEI. The CDR3 totals 17 residues. The CDR3 region is CAGLREREGVSYNEQFF. The DNA of the CDR3 is TGTGCCGGGCTGAGGGAGCGGGAGGGCGTATCCTACAATGAGCAGTTCTTC.

This rearrangement joins TRBV2 to TRBJ1-1, with 7 nucleotides matching TRBD1. The CDR3 loop spans 15 amino acids. The ends lost 6 bases at V and 2 bases at J; junction bases unmatched: 9. Per germline, CDR1 SNHLY and CDR2 FYNNEI. The CDR3 protein is CASRPSGQRNTEAFF. The CDR3 nucleotides read TGTGCCAGCAGACCATCGGGACAGCGTAACACTGAAGCTTTCTTT.

The CDR3 DNA reads as TGTGCCAGCAGCCGGACAGTCTACGAGCAGTACTTC. Amino acids: CASSRTVYEQYF. This rearrangement joins TRBV28 to TRBJ2-7; D perhaps matches TRBD1 (6 bases). The CDR3 consists of 12 residues. Germline CDR1 reads MDHEN; CDR2 reads SYDVKM. V shed 6 bases and J shed 3 bases, with 9 bases lying between them.

The chain's CDR3 is CASSTTPGQRVNEQFF. CDR3 DNA: TGCGCCAGCAGCACTACACCGGGACAAAGAGTGAATGAGCAGTTCTTC. V is TRBV5-1 and J is TRBJ2-1, with D possibly matching TRBD1 (6 bases). Deletions cut 4 bases from V and 7 bases from J, with 21 bases between. This CDR3 comprises 16 residues. Germline-derived CDR1 and CDR2 are SGHRS and YFSETQ.

The gene calls are TRBV9 and TRBJ2-7; the match to TRBD2 covers 10 bases. V shed 0 bases, J shed 2 bases, and the junction held 8 bases outside the gene matches. Germline assignment: CDR1 SGDLS and CDR2 YYNGEE. CDR3 size: 17 residues. The CDR3 reads CASSVDGGTSATYEQYF. The CDR3 DNA reads TGTGCCAGCAGCGTAGATGGGGGGACTAGCGCGACCTACGAGCAGTACTTC.

The rearrangement links TRBV7-9 to TRBJ2-6; 8 nucleotides align to TRBD1. The length of the CDR3 is 18 residues. The germline V gene has CDR1 SEHNR and CDR2 FQNEAQ (reference sequence). J gave up 0 bases and V 3 bases, and 7 bases lay outside the gene matches. The CDR3 nucleotides read TGTGCCAGCAGCTTCGGACAGGGTCTACTCTCTGGGGCCAACGTCCTGACTTTC. Amino acids: CASSFGQGLLSGANVLTF.

The J gene is TRBJ1-4, the V gene TRBV5-1; maybe TRBD1 (6 bases). Trimming stripped 0 bases from V and 7 bases from J, with 10 bases between. This CDR3 contains 14 residues. CDR1 is SGHRS and CDR2 is YFSETQ in the germline V gene. The CDR3: CASSLEGDLEKLFF. The CDR3 coding sequence is TGCGCCAGCAGCTTGGAGGGGGACCTTGAAAAACTGTTTTTT.

This chain uses TRBV28 with TRBJ2-7, with 12 bases that match TRBD1. The CDR3 covers 16 residues. Germline CDR1 and CDR2: MDHEN and SYDVKM. The ends lost 7 bases at V and 9 bases at J; junction bases unmatched: 16. The CDR3: CASTEPGTGGADRQYF. The CDR3 DNA reads TGTGCCAGCACCGAGCCCGGGACAGGGGGCGCAGATCGGCAGTACTTC. The full variable domain, rest sourced from reference TRBV28 and TRBJ2-7, is DVKVTQSSRYLVKRTGEKVFLECVQDMDHENMFWYRQDPGLGLRLIYFSYDVKMKEKGDIPEGYSVSREKKERFSLILESASTNQTSMYLCASTEPGTGGADRQYFGPGTRLTVT.

This clone is a singleton in its sample. The genes are TRBV6-6 and TRBJ2-7; D unresolved. Trimming pared 0 bases from V and 3 bases from J, leaving 6 bases between. The CDR3 runs to 13 residues. Germline V gene lookup returns CDR1 MNHNY and CDR2 SVGAGI (reference sequence). The CDR3 DNA reads TGTGCCAGCAGTTACTCGTCAAACTACGAGCAGTACTTC. This sequence encodes CASSYSSNYEQYF.

V gene TRBV6-5 combines with J gene TRBJ1-3; D not certain. Germline V gene sequence: CDR1 MNHEY, CDR2 SVGAGI. Trimming shortened V by 0 bases and J by 0 bases, and 9 bases separated the two germline ends. CDR3 length equals 16 residues. In DNA form, the CDR3 reads TGTGCCAGCAGTTACTCGATTCCACTCTCTGGAAACACCATATATTTT. It is translated as CASSYSIPLSGNTIYF.

The chain carries TRBV29-1 and TRBJ2-3; the D gene is possibly TRBD2 (6 bases). Germline assignment: CDR1 SQVTM and CDR2 ANQGSEA. This CDR3 spans 11 amino acids. The V end lost 5 bases, the J end lost 6 bases, and 9 bases lay between the germline ends. The CDR3 reads CSVKRVDTQYF. In nucleotides, the CDR3 is TGCAGCGTTAAGCGGGTCGATACGCAGTATTTT.

This clone appeared a few times. The chain links TRBV5-1 to TRBJ2-2; the D is unclear. Per the germline V gene, CDR1 is SGHRS and CDR2 is YFSETQ. Trimming pared 2 bases from V and 3 bases from J, leaving 8 bases between. The CDR3 loop spans 14 amino acids. The CDR3 nucleotides read TGCGCCAGCAGCTTAGACATTTACACCGGGGAGCTGTTTTTT. Translating it yields CASSLDIYTGELFF.

Here the CDR3 reads CASSHGQGSNQPQHF. As DNA, the CDR3 is TGTGCCAGCAGCCATGGACAGGGGAGCAATCAGCCCCAGCATTTT. The chain is built from TRBV6-1 and TRBJ1-5, with TRBD1 matching 9 bases. The CDR3 length is 15 residues. J gave up 1 base and V 6 bases, and 4 bases lay outside the gene matches. CDR1 MNHNS and CDR2 SASEGT come from the germline V gene.

This clone occurred once. The chain is built from TRBV19 and TRBJ2-7; 8 bases are shared with TRBD1. This CDR3 has 15 residues. Germline loops: CDR1 LNHDA, CDR2 SQIVND (reference sequence). With V trimmed by 3 bases and J by 3 bases, 7 bases remained unmatched. CDR3 region: CASSITGGLNYEQYF. CDR3 bases: TGTGCCAGTAGTATTACAGGGGGGCTAAACTACGAGCAGTACTTC.

The CDR3 protein is CASSFGGSTYEQYF. The CDR3, as DNA: TGCGCCAGCAGCTTTGGCGGGTCAACCTACGAGCAGTACTTC. The chain recombines TRBV5-1 with TRBJ2-5; tentative D call: TRBD2 (5 bases). Gene TRBJ2-7 matches the end of the DNA better, so the J call may be wrong. Germline V gene sequence: CDR1 SGHRS, CDR2 YFSETQ. The CDR3 length is 14 residues.

The rearrangement links TRBV30 to TRBJ2-5; TRBD2 aligns across 8 bases. This CDR3 spans 15 amino acids. Germline V lookup: CDR1 GTSNPN, CDR2 SVGIG (reference sequence). V lost 0 bases, J lost 4 bases, and 7 bases stayed unmatched. The chain's CDR3 is CAWSVSFGGGETQYF. Written as DNA, the CDR3 is TGTGCCTGGAGTGTTTCGTTCGGGGGGGGAGAGACCCAGTACTTC.

The genes are TRBV5-1 and TRBJ2-7; 7 bases are shared with TRBD2. The junction had 21 bases not matched to a gene; V was cut back by 3 bases and J by 0 bases. The CDR3 is 20 residues long. Germline lookup yields CDR1 SGHRS and CDR2 YFSETQ. The CDR3 spells CASSSAGTSPVAGFSYEQYF. The DNA for the CDR3 is TGCGCCAGCAGCTCAGCCGGGACCTCCCCGGTAGCGGGCTTCTCCTACGAGCAGTACTTC.

The chain couples TRBV2 to TRBJ1-1; 7 bases agree with TRBD1. The CDR3 is made up of 15 amino acids. Unmatched junction bases numbered 17, after V lost 5 bases and J lost 11 bases. From germline, CDR1 is SNHLY and CDR2 FYNNEI. The CDR3 sequence: CASSSEDRSRPGAFF. CDR3 nucleotide sequence: TGTGCCAGCAGTTCCGAGGACAGGTCCCGACCCGGGGCTTTCTTT.

V is TRBV4-3 and J is TRBJ1-2; the match to TRBD1 covers 7 bases. Germline V lookup: CDR1 LGHNA, CDR2 YSLEER. J lost 4 bases, V lost 3 bases, and 11 bases had no gene match. The CDR3 length is 16 residues. CDR3 coding DNA: TGCGCCAGCAGCCAGGAAGGAGGGGGCGTTAGCTATGGCTACACCTTC. Its translation is CASSQEGGGVSYGYTF.